The clone carrying this T cell receptor beta chain was seen at least ten times. The sample's time point: sample taken at primary tumor resection. Unsorted samples of tumor, nontumor lung or frozen PBMC had their whole RNA sequenced. The sample is drawn from a study of spatial heterogeneity in lung cancer. Overall study context: Detected sequences consistently included more beta-chain ones than alpha-chain ones. Across the raw uncorrected reads, a unique TCR and UMI combination was observed, on average, more than ten times.

TCRdb itself ran the 5' RACE reads through MiXCR, one entry per CDR3 protein. This repertoire shows 35,000 to 45,000 distinct CDR3 sequences, around 5% found once; its top ten account for 20% to 30%. The CDR3 is 16 amino acids. V was clipped by 0 bases and J by 4 bases, with 16 bases between them. The germline V gene has CDR1 MGHRA and CDR2 YSYEKL. The receptor comes from a female donor with early-stage non-small cell lung cancer. This material consisted of PBMCs, taken at surgery. V gene TRBV4-1 combines with J gene TRBJ2-7; D is unclear. CDR3 sequence (DNA): TGCGCCAGCAGCCAAGAGCTCCGGACGGTTCGATACGAGCAGTACTTC. It yields the protein CASSQELRTVRYEQYF.